Each of the 27 T cell receptor beta chains below was sequenced from the same sample in a study of Tregs in tolerant kidney transplant recipients. Data came from immunoSEQ multiplex PCR; TCRdb stores just in-frame clones and leaves some out. The sample has about 78,000 clones, roughly 90% seen once. The sequences come from Tregs from blood, collected before the transplant. The receptor set was obtained from a human donor who received a combined kidney and bone marrow transplant.

This clone has just one count. The V gene is TRBV7-9, the J gene TRBJ2-7, with D perhaps given as TRBD1 or TRBD2 (6 bases each). The CDR3 contains 14 residues. Looked up from germline, CDR1 is SEHNR and CDR2 is FQNEAQ (reference sequence). Deletions cut 5 bases from V and 3 bases from J, with 14 bases between. CDR3 protein: CASSGKGGGYEQYF. The CDR3 nucleotides read TGTGCCAGCAGCGGAAAGGGGGGTGGCTACGAGCAGTACTTC.

The gene calls are TRBV6-5 and TRBJ1-2; D is perhaps TRBD1 (5 bases). The CDR3 totals 13 residues. V was cut by 1 base and J by 8 bases, with 11 bases left in between. Per germline, CDR1 MNHEY and CDR2 SVGAGI. CDR3 nucleotides: TGTGCCAGCAGTTACTGGGGGGGGAAAGGCTACACCTTC. It encodes CASSYWGGKGYTF.

V usage is TRBV7-2 and J usage is TRBJ2-1, with 7 bases matching TRBD2. The J segment lost 7 bases and the V segment lost 1 base, leaving 13 bases of the junction unmatched. The CDR3 consists of 17 residues. The germline V gene has CDR1 SGHTA and CDR2 FQGNSA. DNA for the CDR3: TGTGCCAGCAGCTTAGATTGGGGAGGGAGCGGGATAAATGAGCAGTTCTTC. Protein: CASSLDWGGSGINEQFF.

This chain uses TRBV7-2 with TRBJ2-3; D is undetermined. Germline CDR1 SGHTA, CDR2 FQGNSA. The CDR3 loop spans 15 amino acids. The V and J ends lost 1 base and 0 bases respectively, with 8 bases between them. CDR3 amino acids: CASSLGYQSTDTQYF. CDR3 bases: TGTGCCAGCAGCTTAGGCTACCAAAGCACAGATACGCAGTATTTT.

V gene TRBV6-1 combines with J gene TRBJ2-5, with a weak D call TRBD2 (6 bases). The CDR3 covers 15 residues. Germline CDR1 is MNHNS and CDR2 is SASEGT. The V gene lost 4 bases and the J gene lost 4 bases, with 16 bases spanning the gap. CDR3 bases: TGTGCCAGCAGTGTCACGATAGCGGTTGGAGAGACCCAGTACTTC. This codes for CASSVTIAVGETQYF.

This chain uses TRBV5-1 with TRBJ1-1, with D unclear. Germline loops: CDR1 SGHRS, CDR2 YFSETQ. The CDR3 has 16 amino acids. Trimming shortened V by 0 bases and J by 0 bases, and 12 bases separated the two germline ends. The CDR3 DNA reads TGCGCCAGCAGCTTGGTTGACCGCCAAATGAACACTGAAGCTTTCTTT. Translated: CASSLVDRQMNTEAFF.

The J gene is TRBJ2-7, the V gene TRBV10-3, with D hard to call. The CDR3 has 12 amino acids. V was trimmed by 5 bases and J by 6 bases, leaving 11 bases between them. CDR1 ENHRY and CDR2 SYGVKD come from the germline V gene. CDR3 DNA sequence: TGTGCCATCAGTCTCAGCCGGAGCGAGCAGTACTTC. Encoded protein: CAISLSRSEQYF.

The chain is built from TRBV5-1 and TRBJ2-3; 7 bases are a match to TRBD1. V trimming: 3 bases; J trimming: 0 bases; junction bases outside the gene matches: 7. This CDR3 has 16 amino acids. Germline CDR1 and CDR2: SGHRS and YFSETQ. The CDR3, as DNA: TGCGCCAGCAGCTCACCACAGGGGCTCAGCACAGATACGCAGTATTTT. Its translation: CASSSPQGLSTDTQYF.

The chain recombines TRBV30 with TRBJ2-5; TRBD2 matches 9 bases. The CDR3 has 16 amino acids. Per the germline V gene, CDR1 is GTSNPN and CDR2 is SVGIG (reference sequence). Germline trimming cut 4 bases from V and 2 bases from J; bases unmatched to any gene: 11. The chain's CDR3 is CAWNPGLAGGQETQYF. The CDR3 coding sequence is TGTGCCTGGAACCCGGGGTTGGCGGGAGGGCAAGAGACCCAGTACTTC.

This clone was counted once. The CDR3 is CASSNDGPSSEAFF. The CDR3 nucleotides are TGTGCCAGCAGCAACGACGGGCCAAGCTCTGAAGCTTTCTTT. This chain uses TRBV6-6 with TRBJ1-1, with D unresolved. In germline, CDR1 is MNHNY, CDR2 SVGAGI (reference sequence). This CDR3 has 14 residues. Trimming removed 6 bases from V and 6 bases from J, with 17 bases in between.

This clone has just one count. The chain uses TRBV29-1 and TRBJ1-2, with D uncertain. This CDR3 has 12 residues. The germline V and J ends were trimmed by 6 bases and 6 bases, with 14 bases remaining between them. The germline CDR1 and CDR2 sequences are SQVTM and ANQGSEA. CDR3 sequence: CSVGDPAHGYTF. CDR3 nucleotides: TGCAGCGTGGGAGACCCTGCCCATGGCTACACCTTC.

The chain joins TRBV9 to TRBJ2-1, with TRBD2 identical over 9 bases. Germline assignment: CDR1 SGDLS and CDR2 YYNGEE. V lost 0 bases and J lost 10; bases outside the gene matches: 8. CDR3 size: 15 residues. The CDR3 nucleotides read TGTGCCAGCAGCGTAGCCCCGGGACTAGCTGACGAGCAGTTCTTC. It translates to CASSVAPGLADEQFF. Variable domain in full (rest from reference TRBV9 and TRBJ2-1): DSGVTQTPKHLITATGQRVTLRCSPRSGDLSVYWYQQSLDQGLQFLIQYYNGEERAKGNILERFSAQQFPDLHSELNLSSLELGDSALYFCASSVAPGLADEQFFGPGTRLTVL.

V gene TRBV2 combines with J gene TRBJ2-3, with a weak D call TRBD2 (6 bases). Trimming stripped 6 bases from V and 5 bases from J, with 9 bases between. The CDR3 runs 12 residues. Germline V CDR1 and CDR2: SNHLY, FYNNEI. The CDR3 sequence is CASRWGEDTQYF. CDR3 DNA sequence: TGTGCCAGCAGGTGGGGGGAAGATACGCAGTATTTT.

V is TRBV4-2 and J is TRBJ2-4, with D possibly being TRBD1 (6 bases). The CDR3 spans 16 residues. V was pared by 0 bases and J by 0 bases, with 9 bases between. CDR1 is LGHNA and CDR2 is YNFKEQ in the germline V gene. CDR3 DNA: TGTGCCAGCAGCCAAGAGGGGGCCCTAGCCAAAAACATTCAGTACTTC. Encoded protein: CASSQEGALAKNIQYF.

The chain recombines TRBV18 with TRBJ2-5, with D perhaps matching TRBD2 (6 bases). The V gene's germline CDR1 is KGHSH and CDR2 LQKENI. V was pared by 6 bases and J by 7 bases, with 12 bases between. The CDR3 totals 12 residues. DNA of the CDR3: TGTGCCAGCTCGGACGGGGGAGGGACCCAGTACTTC. It translates to CASSDGGGTQYF.

The gene calls are TRBV7-9 and TRBJ2-1; 9 positions match TRBD1. This CDR3 contains 14 residues. V shed 5 bases and J 4 bases; nucleotides not matched to a gene: 3. Germline V gene lookup returns CDR1 SEHNR and CDR2 FQNEAQ (reference sequence). This CDR3 reads CASSPGTGYNEQFF. The CDR3, as DNA: TGTGCCAGCAGCCCCGGGACAGGGTACAATGAGCAGTTCTTC.

The CDR3 is CASSATGDYGYTF. The CDR3 DNA reads TGTGCCAGCAGCGCTACGGGAGACTATGGCTACACCTTC. The rearrangement uses TRBV9 and TRBJ1-2, with D hard to call. Germline assignment: CDR1 SGDLS and CDR2 YYNGEE. Deletions cut 3 bases from V and 3 bases from J, with 9 bases between. The CDR3 spans 13 residues.

This sequence joins TRBV6-6 and TRBJ2-7; D gene unclear. Germline V gene sequence: CDR1 MNHNY, CDR2 SVGAGI (reference sequence). V lost 6 bases to trimming and J lost 2 bases, with 5 bases between them. The CDR3 sequence is 11 residues long. The CDR3: CASRGTYEQYF. CDR3 sequence (DNA): TGTGCCAGCAGGGGTACCTACGAGCAGTACTTC.

The V gene is TRBV5-1, the J gene TRBJ2-3; D unresolved. This CDR3 comprises 13 residues. Per germline, CDR1 SGHRS and CDR2 YFSETQ. Trimming stripped 2 bases from V and 0 bases from J, with 4 bases between. The CDR3 reads CASSFGSTDTQYF. The CDR3 DNA reads as TGCGCCAGCAGCTTCGGCAGCACAGATACGCAGTATTTT. The complete variable domain, with remaining parts taken from reference TRBV5-1 and TRBJ2-3, reads KAGVTQTPRYLIKTRGQQVTLSCSPISGHRSVSWYQQTPGQGLQFLFEYFSETQRNKGNFPGRFSGRQFSNSRSEMNVSTLELGDSALYLCASSFGSTDTQYFGPGTRLTVL.

This clone was seen a single time. The V gene is TRBV4-3, the J gene TRBJ2-3; 10 bases are shared with TRBD2. CDR1 LGHNA and CDR2 YSLEER come from the germline V gene. This CDR3 is 16 amino acids long. Trimming cost V 0 bases and J 8 bases; bases outside gene matches: 8. CDR3 in DNA: TGCGCCAGCAGCCAAGACCCAGCGGGGGGGGGAGCTACGCAGTATTTT. Translated, it gives CASSQDPAGGGATQYF.

The chain employs TRBV19 and TRBJ2-4, with 7 bases aligning to TRBD1. V trimming: 5 bases; J trimming: 0 bases; junction bases outside the gene matches: 7. The CDR3 sequence is 16 residues long. The germline V gene has CDR1 LNHDA and CDR2 SQIVND (reference sequence). CDR3 in amino acids: CASSVGDSPAKNIQYF. CDR3 nucleotides: TGTGCCAGTAGTGTCGGGGACAGTCCAGCCAAAAACATTCAGTACTTC.

The chain has TRBV27 and TRBJ2-7; D uncertain. Germline CDR1 is MNHEY and CDR2 is SMNVEV (reference sequence). The ends were cut back, 2 bases at V and 3 bases at J, with 17 bases in the middle. The CDR3 length is 16 residues. CDR3 amino acids: CASSLGSGLMNYEQYF. CDR3 nucleotides: TGTGCCAGCAGTTTAGGAAGTGGGCTGATGAACTACGAGCAGTACTTC.

The J gene is TRBJ2-3, the V gene TRBV9; 10 bases agree with TRBD2. Trimming cost V 5 bases and J 2 bases; bases outside gene matches: 5. Germline V CDR1 and CDR2: SGDLS, YYNGEE. The CDR3 contains 15 residues. CDR3 nucleotide sequence: TGTGCCAGCAGTGAAGCGGGGGGGGTCACAGATACGCAGTATTTT. Amino acids: CASSEAGGVTDTQYF. Using reference TRBV9 and TRBJ2-3 for the parts outside the CDR3, the full variable domain is DSGVTQTPKHLITATGQRVTLRCSPRSGDLSVYWYQQSLDQGLQFLIQYYNGEERAKGNILERFSAQQFPDLHSELNLSSLELGDSALYFCASSEAGGVTDTQYFGPGTRLTVL.

This clone was found a few times. The chain recombines TRBV7-2 with TRBJ1-1; 7 bases are a match to TRBD1. V gave up 5 bases and J gave up 1 base; unmatched junction bases: 4. CDR3 length: 14 amino acids. In germline, CDR1 is SGHTA, CDR2 FQGNSA. For the CDR3, the DNA is TGTGCCAGCAGCCAGGCAGGGGGGAACACTGAAGCTTTCTTT. Translation gives CASSQAGGNTEAFF.

J is TRBJ1-3 and V is TRBV30, with D perhaps TRBD1 (5 bases). The CDR3 totals 13 residues. V was trimmed by 7 bases and J by 0 bases, leaving 10 bases between them. Germline loops: CDR1 GTSNPN, CDR2 SVGIG (reference sequence). The CDR3 sequence: CASTGVSGNTIYF. The CDR3 region has the DNA TGTGCCTCGACGGGGGTCTCTGGAAACACCATATATTTT.

The chain employs TRBV27 and TRBJ2-5, with 12 nucleotides matching TRBD1. With 4 bases clipped from V and 5 bases from J, the junction kept 5 bases outside the gene matches. Germline-derived CDR1 and CDR2 are MNHEY and SMNVEV (reference sequence). This CDR3 has 15 residues. The CDR3 is CASSSGTGGAETQYF. In DNA form, the CDR3 reads TGTGCCAGCAGTTCCGGGACAGGGGGCGCGGAGACCCAGTACTTC.

V and J are TRBV28 and TRBJ2-3; TRBD2 matches at 12 bases. Trimming at V came to 2 bases and at J to 9 bases, leaving 12 bases not matched to a gene. The CDR3 consists of 17 residues. The germline V gene has CDR1 MDHEN and CDR2 SYDVKM. The CDR3 DNA follows: TGTGCCAGCAGTTTACTGAGGGCTAGCGGGGGGGAGGAGACGCAGTATTTT. Encoded protein: CASSLLRASGGEETQYF.